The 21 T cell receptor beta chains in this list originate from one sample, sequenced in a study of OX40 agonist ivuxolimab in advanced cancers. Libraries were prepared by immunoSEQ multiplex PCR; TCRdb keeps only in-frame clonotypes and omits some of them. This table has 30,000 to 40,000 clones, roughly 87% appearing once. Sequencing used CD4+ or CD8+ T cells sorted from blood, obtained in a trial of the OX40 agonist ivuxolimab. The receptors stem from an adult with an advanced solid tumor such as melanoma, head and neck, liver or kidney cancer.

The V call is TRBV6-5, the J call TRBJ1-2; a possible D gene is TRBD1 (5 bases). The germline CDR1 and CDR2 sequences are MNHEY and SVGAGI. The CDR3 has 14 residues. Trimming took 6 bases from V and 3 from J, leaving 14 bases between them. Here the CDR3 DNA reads TGTGCCAGCAGCAATACAGGCGGCTACTATGGCTACACCTTC. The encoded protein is CASSNTGGYYGYTF.

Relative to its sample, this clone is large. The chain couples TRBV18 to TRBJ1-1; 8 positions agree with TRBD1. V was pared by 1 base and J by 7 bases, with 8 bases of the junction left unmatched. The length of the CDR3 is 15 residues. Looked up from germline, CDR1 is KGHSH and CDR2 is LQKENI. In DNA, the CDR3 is TGTGCCAGCTCACCACGGAGACAGGGGATCGGTGAAGCTTTCTTT. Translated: CASSPRRQGIGEAFF.

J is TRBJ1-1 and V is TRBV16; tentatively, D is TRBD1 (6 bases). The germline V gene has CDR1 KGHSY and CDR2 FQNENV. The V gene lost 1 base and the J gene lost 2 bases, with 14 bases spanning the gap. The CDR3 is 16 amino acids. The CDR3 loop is CASSQWGQGLNTEAFF. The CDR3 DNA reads TGTGCCAGCAGCCAATGGGGGCAGGGGCTAAACACTGAAGCTTTCTTT.

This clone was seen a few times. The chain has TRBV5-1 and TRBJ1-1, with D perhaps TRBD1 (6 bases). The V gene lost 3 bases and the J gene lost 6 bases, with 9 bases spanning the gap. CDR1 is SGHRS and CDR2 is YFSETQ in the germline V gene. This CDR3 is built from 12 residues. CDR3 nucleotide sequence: TGCGCCAGCAGCTGGGAGGGGGCTGAAGCTTTCTTT. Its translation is CASSWEGAEAFF.

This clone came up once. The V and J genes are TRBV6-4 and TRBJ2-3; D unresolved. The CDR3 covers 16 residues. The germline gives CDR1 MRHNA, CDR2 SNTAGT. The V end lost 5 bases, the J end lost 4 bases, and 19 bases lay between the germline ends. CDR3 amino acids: CASSSLDIRGPDTQYF. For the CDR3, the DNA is TGTGCCAGCAGTTCGCTAGACATTCGCGGCCCAGATACGCAGTATTTT.

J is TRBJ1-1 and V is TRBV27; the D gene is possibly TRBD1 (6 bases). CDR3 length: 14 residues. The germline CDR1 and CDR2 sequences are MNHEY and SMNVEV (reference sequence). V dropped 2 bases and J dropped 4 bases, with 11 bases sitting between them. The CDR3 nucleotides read TGTGCCAGCAGTTTACGGGGGGCAAGCACTGAAGCTTTCTTT. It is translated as CASSLRGASTEAFF.

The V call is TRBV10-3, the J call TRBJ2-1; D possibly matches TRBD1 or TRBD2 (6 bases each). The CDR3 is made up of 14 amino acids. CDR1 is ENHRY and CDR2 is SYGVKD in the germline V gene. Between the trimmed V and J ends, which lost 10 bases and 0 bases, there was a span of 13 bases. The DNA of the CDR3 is TGTGCCACCGAAGGGGGGAGCTCCTACAATGAGCAGTTCTTC. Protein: CATEGGSSYNEQFF.

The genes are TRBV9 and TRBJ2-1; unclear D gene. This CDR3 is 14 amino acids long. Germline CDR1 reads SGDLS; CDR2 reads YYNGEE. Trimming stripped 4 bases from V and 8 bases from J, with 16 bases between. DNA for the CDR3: TGTGCCAGCAGCAGGGCTACGAGGACCCATGAGCAGTTCTTC. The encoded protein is CASSRATRTHEQFF.

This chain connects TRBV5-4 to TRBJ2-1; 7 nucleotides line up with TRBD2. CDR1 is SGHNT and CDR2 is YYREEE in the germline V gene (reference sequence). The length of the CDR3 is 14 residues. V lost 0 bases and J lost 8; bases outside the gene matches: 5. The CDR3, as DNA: TGTGCCAGCAGCTTGGGCAGGGAGGGCGATGAGCAGTTCTTC. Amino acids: CASSLGREGDEQFF.

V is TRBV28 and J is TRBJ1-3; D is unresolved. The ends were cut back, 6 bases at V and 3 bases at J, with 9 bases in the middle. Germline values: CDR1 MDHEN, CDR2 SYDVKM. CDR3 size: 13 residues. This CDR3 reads CASRPTSGNTIYF. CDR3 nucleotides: TGTGCCAGCAGGCCCACAAGTGGAAACACCATATATTTT.

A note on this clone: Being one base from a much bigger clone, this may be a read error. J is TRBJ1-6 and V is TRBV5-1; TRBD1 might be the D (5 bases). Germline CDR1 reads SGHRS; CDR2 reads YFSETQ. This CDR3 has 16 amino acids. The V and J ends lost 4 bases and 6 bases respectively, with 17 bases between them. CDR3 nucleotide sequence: TGCGCCAGCAGCCCTTTCCGACAGACCTTTAATTCACCCCTCCACTTT. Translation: CASSPFRQTFNSPLHF.

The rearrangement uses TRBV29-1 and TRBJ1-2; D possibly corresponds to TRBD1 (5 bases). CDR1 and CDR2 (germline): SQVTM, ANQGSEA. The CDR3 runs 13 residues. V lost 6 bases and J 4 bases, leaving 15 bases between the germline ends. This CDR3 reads CSVGPTELYGYTF. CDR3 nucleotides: TGCAGCGTCGGACCGACAGAGCTCTATGGCTACACCTTC.

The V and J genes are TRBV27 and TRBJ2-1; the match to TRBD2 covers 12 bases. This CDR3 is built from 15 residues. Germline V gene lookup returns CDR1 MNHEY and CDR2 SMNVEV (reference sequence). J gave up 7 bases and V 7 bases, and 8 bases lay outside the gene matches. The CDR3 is CASNLAGGPGNEQFF. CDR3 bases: TGTGCCAGCAATCTAGCGGGGGGGCCGGGTAATGAGCAGTTCTTC.

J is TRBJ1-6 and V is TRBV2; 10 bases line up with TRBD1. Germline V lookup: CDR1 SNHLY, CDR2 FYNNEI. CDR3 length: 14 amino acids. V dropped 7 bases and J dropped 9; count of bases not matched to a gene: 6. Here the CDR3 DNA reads TGTGCCAGCACCCGGGACAGGGGAGGTTCACCCCTCCACTTT. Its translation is CASTRDRGGSPLHF.

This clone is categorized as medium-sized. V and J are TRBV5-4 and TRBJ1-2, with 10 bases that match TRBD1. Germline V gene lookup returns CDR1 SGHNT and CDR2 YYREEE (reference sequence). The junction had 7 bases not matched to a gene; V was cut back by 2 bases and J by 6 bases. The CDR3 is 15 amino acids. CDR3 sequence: CASSFTDRGLNGYTF. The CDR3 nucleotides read TGTGCCAGCAGCTTCACAGACAGGGGGCTCAATGGCTACACCTTC.

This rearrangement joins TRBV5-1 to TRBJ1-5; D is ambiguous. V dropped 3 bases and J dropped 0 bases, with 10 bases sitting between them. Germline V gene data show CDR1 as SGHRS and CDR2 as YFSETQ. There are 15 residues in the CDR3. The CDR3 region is CASSSYPGSNQPQHF. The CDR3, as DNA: TGCGCCAGCAGCTCCTACCCGGGTAGCAATCAGCCCCAGCATTTT.

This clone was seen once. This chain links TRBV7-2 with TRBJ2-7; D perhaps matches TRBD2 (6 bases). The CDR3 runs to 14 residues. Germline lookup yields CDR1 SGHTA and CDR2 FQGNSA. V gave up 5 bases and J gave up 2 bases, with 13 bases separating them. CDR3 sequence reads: CASSPFPGAYEQYF. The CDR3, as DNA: TGTGCCAGCAGCCCCTTCCCGGGGGCCTACGAGCAGTACTTC.

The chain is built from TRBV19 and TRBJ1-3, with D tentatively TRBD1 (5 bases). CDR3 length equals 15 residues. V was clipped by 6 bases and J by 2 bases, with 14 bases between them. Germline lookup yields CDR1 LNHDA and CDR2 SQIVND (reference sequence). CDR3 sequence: CASSPAGRAGNTIYF. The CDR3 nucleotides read TGTGCCAGTAGCCCCGCAGGGAGGGCTGGAAACACCATATATTTT.

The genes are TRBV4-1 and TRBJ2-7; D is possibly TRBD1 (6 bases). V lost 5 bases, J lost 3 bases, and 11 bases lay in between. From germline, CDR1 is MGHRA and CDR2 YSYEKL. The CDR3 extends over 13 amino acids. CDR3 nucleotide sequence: TGCGCCAGCAGCTCCGACAGGCACTACGAGCAGTACTTC. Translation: CASSSDRHYEQYF.

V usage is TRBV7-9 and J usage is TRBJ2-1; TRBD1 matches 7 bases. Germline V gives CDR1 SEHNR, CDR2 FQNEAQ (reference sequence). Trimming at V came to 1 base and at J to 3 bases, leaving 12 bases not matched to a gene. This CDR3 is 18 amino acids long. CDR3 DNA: TGTGCCAGCAGCTTAGAGATGTCCCGACAGGGCCTCTACAATGAGCAGTTCTTC. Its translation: CASSLEMSRQGLYNEQFF. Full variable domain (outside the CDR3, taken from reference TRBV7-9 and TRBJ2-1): DTGVSQNPRHKITKRGQNVTFRCDPISEHNRLYWYRQTLGQGPEFLTYFQNEAQLEKSRLLSDRFSAERPKGSFSTLEIQRTEQGDSAMYLCASSLEMSRQGLYNEQFFGPGTRLTVL.

CDR3 DNA sequence: TGTGCCAGCAGTATCGGCTACACATCCGAGCAGTACTTC. This codes for CASSIGYTSEQYF. The chain recombines TRBV6-1 with TRBJ2-7; D is uncertain. The CDR3 contains 13 residues. CDR1 is MNHNS and CDR2 is SASEGT in the germline V gene. V shed 5 bases and J shed 6 bases, with 14 bases lying between them.